These 20 T cell receptor beta chains were all obtained from the same sample, sequenced in a study of CD8 T cells in ankylosing spondylitis. MiXCR, applied by TCRdb to the 5' RACE reads, yields one record per CDR3 protein. The table lists about 160,000 distinct CDR3 sequences, around 20% of them singletons, with under 9% in the top ten. The sequenced material came from blood, either unsorted or a sorted T cell fraction (not recorded which). These receptor sequences come from a male donor with ankylosing spondylitis or in good health (not recorded which).

This clonotype came up many times. CDR3 sequence: CASSLEGRNNEQFF. CDR3 nucleotide sequence: TGCGCCAGCAGCTTGGAGGGGCGAAACAATGAGCAGTTCTTC. The chain uses TRBV5-1 and TRBJ2-1; D may be TRBD1 (5 bases). The CDR3 has 14 residues. V was shortened by 0 bases and J by 5 bases, with 9 bases between the two germline ends. CDR1 is SGHRS, CDR2 YFSETQ, per germline.

There are many counts of this clonotype. The V gene is TRBV14, the J gene TRBJ2-3; D is perhaps TRBD1 (6 bases). Germline values: CDR1 SGHDN, CDR2 FVKESK. This CDR3 region has 17 residues. Trimming pared 1 base from V and 2 bases from J, leaving 16 bases between. CDR3 amino acids: CASSQAVGGQYTDTQYF. The CDR3 coding sequence is TGTGCCAGCAGCCAAGCCGTTGGTGGACAGTACACAGATACGCAGTATTTT.

This clonotype showed up just a few times. This chain joins TRBV4-1 and TRBJ2-5; a possible D gene is TRBD2 (5 bases). V lost 1 base, J lost 5 bases, and 20 bases lay in between. The CDR3 consists of 17 residues. Germline CDR1 is MGHRA and CDR2 is YSYEKL. CDR3 in DNA: TGCGCCAGCAGCCAAGTTTGGCAGTCGGATGGAGGCGAGACCCAGTACTTC. Translated: CASSQVWQSDGGETQYF.

In this sample, this clonotype turned up a few times. The chain couples TRBV5-6 to TRBJ2-1, with TRBD2 matching 9 bases. The CDR3 consists of 17 residues. Germline V CDR1 and CDR2: SGHDT, YYEEEE. The V and J ends lost 4 bases and 6 bases, in that order; junction bases with no gene match: 14. CDR3 residues: CASSRRLSQREVNEQFF. The CDR3 DNA is TGTGCCAGCAGCAGGAGATTGAGCCAGCGGGAGGTCAATGAGCAGTTCTTC.

This clonotype has a handful of counts. This rearrangement joins TRBV28 to TRBJ2-3, with D possibly matching TRBD2 (6 bases). Trimming shortened V by 10 bases and J by 5 bases, and 13 bases separated the two germline ends. CDR3 size: 12 residues. The germline V gene encodes CDR1 MDHEN and CDR2 SYDVKM. CDR3 nucleotide sequence: TGTGCCACCGGGAGATCCGGAGATACGCAGTATTTT. Its translation is CATGRSGDTQYF.

This clonotype showed up many times. The chain has TRBV20-1 and TRBJ2-7; a weak D match, TRBD2 (5 bases). V was clipped by 3 bases and J by 0 bases, with 15 bases between them. Germline-derived CDR1 and CDR2 are DFQATT and SNEGSKA (reference sequence). The CDR3 is made up of 15 amino acids. CDR3 residues: CSASDRDYYSYEQYF. CDR3 DNA: TGCAGTGCTAGCGATCGAGACTATTACTCCTACGAGCAGTACTTC.

Ten or more counts support this clonotype. This rearrangement joins TRBV5-1 to TRBJ2-3; 9 nucleotides agree with TRBD1. Losses at the gene ends were 0 bases for V and 3 bases for J; bases not matched to a gene: 2. The CDR3 covers 15 residues. Per the germline V gene, CDR1 is SGHRS and CDR2 is YFSETQ. CDR3 coding DNA: TGCGCCAGCAGCTTGGGGACAGGGGATACAGATACGCAGTATTTT. As protein: CASSLGTGDTDTQYF.

The sample holds a few counts of this clonotype. This chain uses TRBV2 with TRBJ2-5, with a weak D call TRBD2 (6 bases). Between the trimmed V and J ends, which lost 3 bases and 2 bases, there was a span of 13 bases. The CDR3 extends over 15 amino acids. The germline gives CDR1 SNHLY, CDR2 FYNNEI. The CDR3 region is CASSDAGPLQETQYF. The CDR3 bases are TGTGCCAGCAGTGACGCGGGGCCCCTACAAGAGACCCAGTACTTC.

This rearrangement joins TRBV10-2 to TRBJ1-5; TRBD1 aligns across 7 bases. Germline-derived CDR1 and CDR2 are WSHSY and SAAADI. The CDR3 runs 13 residues. V lost 2 bases to trimming and J lost 5 bases; unmatched junction nucleotides: 0. CDR3 protein: CASSEGTDQPQHF. CDR3 bases: TGCGCCAGCAGTGAGGGGACAGATCAGCCCCAGCATTTT.

This clonotype was observed many times. The rearrangement joins TRBV20-1 to TRBJ2-5; 12 bases line up with TRBD2. This CDR3 spans 13 amino acids. With 6 bases clipped from V and 5 bases from J, the junction kept 4 bases outside the gene matches. Germline V CDR1 and CDR2: DFQATT, SNEGSKA (reference sequence). The CDR3 is CSAKLAGGETQYF. Written as DNA, the CDR3 is TGCAGTGCAAAACTAGCGGGGGGTGAGACCCAGTACTTC.

This clonotype was seen at least ten times. The V and J genes are TRBV28 and TRBJ2-1; 7 bases match TRBD2. The germline V gene has CDR1 MDHEN and CDR2 SYDVKM. The trim removed 9 bases at V and 3 bases at J, leaving 11 bases unmatched. CDR3 length: 15 residues. The CDR3 DNA reads as TGTGCCAGTGTTATAGGCGGGAGCCTCTACAATGAGCAGTTCTTC. Amino acid sequence: CASVIGGSLYNEQFF.

This clonotype came up many times. The chain has TRBV29-1 and TRBJ1-1; D is unclear. V was cut by 4 bases and J by 4 bases, with 13 bases left in between. The CDR3 runs 13 residues. From germline, CDR1 is SQVTM and CDR2 ANQGSEA. The CDR3 reads CSVGDIRSTEAFF. The CDR3 nucleotides are TGCAGCGTTGGAGACATCCGGAGCACTGAAGCTTTCTTT.

This clonotype was counted only a few times. A read error may explain this, as a much larger clone is one base away. The genes are TRBV10-3 and TRBJ1-5; 12 bases agree with TRBD1. Germline CDR1 reads ENHRY; CDR2 reads SYGVKD. This CDR3 is built from 16 residues. The CDR3 region is CATAGTGGDGNQSQHF. The CDR3 DNA reads TGTGCCACCGCCGGGACAGGGGGCGACGGCAATCAGTCCCAGCATTTT.

This clonotype has ten or more counts. V and J are TRBV3-1 and TRBJ2-7; D not certain. Trimming pared 2 bases from V and 3 bases from J, leaving 11 bases between. CDR1 and CDR2 from the germline V gene are LGHDT and YNNKEL (reference sequence). The CDR3 length is 14 residues. The CDR3 DNA sequence: TGTGCCAGCAGCCAACCTGGTTGGAGCTACGAGCAGTACTTC. This encodes CASSQPGWSYEQYF.

This clonotype was seen ten or more times. The chain is built from TRBV29-1 and TRBJ1-2, with 7 bases matching TRBD1. The germline V gene has CDR1 SQVTM and CDR2 ANQGSEA. V was clipped by 3 bases and J by 8 bases; unmatched bases: 6. CDR3 size: 12 residues. CDR3 sequence: CSVDRQGAGYTF. In nucleotides, the CDR3 is TGCAGCGTTGATCGACAGGGCGCCGGCTACACCTTC.

Many counts were recorded for this clonotype. The chain is built from TRBV10-3 and TRBJ2-3, with 7 bases lining up with TRBD1. Germline V gives CDR1 ENHRY, CDR2 SYGVKD. The V and J ends lost 6 bases and 12 bases, in that order; junction bases with no gene match: 12. The CDR3 is 13 residues long. CDR3 sequence reads: CAISGSEQGRQYF. CDR3 bases: TGTGCCATCAGCGGATCGGAACAGGGGCGCCAGTATTTT.

The chain joins TRBV5-1 to TRBJ2-7; 11 bases are shared with TRBD2. The CDR3 covers 14 residues. The J segment lost 3 bases and the V segment lost 4 bases, leaving 3 bases of the junction unmatched. Per the germline V gene, CDR1 is SGHRS and CDR2 is YFSETQ. In nucleotides, the CDR3 is TGCGCCAGCAGCCAGACTAGCGGGAACTACGAGCAGTACTTC. Amino acid sequence: CASSQTSGNYEQYF.

This clonotype came up many times. The chain links TRBV28 to TRBJ2-5; 7 bases map to TRBD2. Germline CDR1 MDHEN, CDR2 SYDVKM. This CDR3 has 13 amino acids. J gave up 3 bases and V 10 bases, and 8 bases lay outside the gene matches. The CDR3 DNA reads as TGTGCCATCCTCCCCGCGGGAGAAGAGACCCAGTACTTC. Translating it yields CAILPAGEETQYF.

The sample holds many counts of this clonotype. V usage is TRBV20-1 and J usage is TRBJ2-1; 11 nucleotides line up with TRBD2. Germline assignment: CDR1 DFQATT and CDR2 SNEGSKA (reference sequence). Trimming at V came to 6 bases and at J to 4 bases, leaving 5 bases not matched to a gene. CDR3 length equals 14 residues. CDR3 coding DNA: TGCAGTGCCTCGGGACTAGCGGTTTACAATGAGCAGTTCTTC. Amino acid sequence: CSASGLAVYNEQFF.

The V call is TRBV29-1, the J call TRBJ1-3; D unclear. CDR3 length: 11 residues. V gave up 5 bases and J gave up 9 bases, with 11 bases separating them. Germline loops: CDR1 SQVTM, CDR2 ANQGSEA. The CDR3 region is CSVRAEGTIYF. CDR3 nucleotide sequence: TGCAGCGTTCGAGCTGAGGGCACCATATATTTT.